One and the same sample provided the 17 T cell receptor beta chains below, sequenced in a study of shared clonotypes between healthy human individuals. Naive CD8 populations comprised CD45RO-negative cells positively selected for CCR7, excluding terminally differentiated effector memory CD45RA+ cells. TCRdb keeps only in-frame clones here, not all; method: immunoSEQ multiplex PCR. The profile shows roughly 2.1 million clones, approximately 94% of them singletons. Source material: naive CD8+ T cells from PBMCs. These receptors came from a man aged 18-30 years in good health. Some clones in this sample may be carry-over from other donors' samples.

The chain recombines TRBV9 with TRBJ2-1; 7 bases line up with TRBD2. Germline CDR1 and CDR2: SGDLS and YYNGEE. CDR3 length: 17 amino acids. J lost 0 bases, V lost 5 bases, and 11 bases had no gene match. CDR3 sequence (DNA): TGTGCCAGCAGTGGGGAACCGGGGGGTGCCTCCTACAATGAGCAGTTCTTC. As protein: CASSGEPGGASYNEQFF.

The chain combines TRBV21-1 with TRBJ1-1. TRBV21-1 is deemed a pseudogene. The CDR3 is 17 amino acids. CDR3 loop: CASRIKPLTERNTEAFF. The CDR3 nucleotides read TGTGCCAGCAGGATCAAACCCCTGACGGAAAGGAACACTGAAGCTTTCTTT.

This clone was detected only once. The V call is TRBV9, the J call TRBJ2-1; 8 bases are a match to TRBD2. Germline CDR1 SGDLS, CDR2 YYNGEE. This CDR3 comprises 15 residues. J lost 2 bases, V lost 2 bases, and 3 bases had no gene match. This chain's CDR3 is CASSVAGRAYNEQFF. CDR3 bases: TGTGCCAGCAGCGTTGCCGGGAGGGCCTACAATGAGCAGTTCTTC.

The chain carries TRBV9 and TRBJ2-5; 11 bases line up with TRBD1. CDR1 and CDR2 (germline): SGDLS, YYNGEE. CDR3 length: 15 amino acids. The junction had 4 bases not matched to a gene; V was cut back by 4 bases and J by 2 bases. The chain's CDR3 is CASSSRDRGQETQYF. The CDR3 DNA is TGTGCCAGCAGCTCCCGGGACAGGGGGCAAGAGACCCAGTACTTC.

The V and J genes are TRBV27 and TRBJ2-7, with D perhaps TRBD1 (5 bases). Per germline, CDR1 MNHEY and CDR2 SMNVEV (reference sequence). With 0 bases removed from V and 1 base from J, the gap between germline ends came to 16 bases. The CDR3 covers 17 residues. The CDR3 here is CASSLSFGAPLSYEQYF. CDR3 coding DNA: TGTGCCAGCAGTTTATCGTTTGGGGCCCCTCTATCCTACGAGCAGTACTTC.

The CDR3 DNA follows: TGTGCCAGCACCCAGGGGGACTCGCCGTTGGGCGAGCAGTACTTC. This codes for CASTQGDSPLGEQYF. The chain has TRBV21-1 and TRBJ2-7; the DNA was not used to check the table's D call, TRBD1. TRBV21-1 is given as a pseudogene. The CDR3 contains 15 residues.

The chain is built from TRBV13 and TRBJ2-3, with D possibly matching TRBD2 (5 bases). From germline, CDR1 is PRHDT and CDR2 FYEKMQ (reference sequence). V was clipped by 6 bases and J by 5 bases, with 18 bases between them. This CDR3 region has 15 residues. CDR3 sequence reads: CASSQTNSLQDTQYF. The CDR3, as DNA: TGTGCCAGCAGTCAGACTAACTCGTTGCAAGATACGCAGTATTTT.

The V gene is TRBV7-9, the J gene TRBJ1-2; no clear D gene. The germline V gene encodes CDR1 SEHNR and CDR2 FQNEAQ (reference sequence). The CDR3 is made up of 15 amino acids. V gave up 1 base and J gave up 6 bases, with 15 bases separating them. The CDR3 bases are TGTGCCAGCAGCTTAGACGGTTGGAGGGTAGATGGCTACACCTTC. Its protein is CASSLDGWRVDGYTF.

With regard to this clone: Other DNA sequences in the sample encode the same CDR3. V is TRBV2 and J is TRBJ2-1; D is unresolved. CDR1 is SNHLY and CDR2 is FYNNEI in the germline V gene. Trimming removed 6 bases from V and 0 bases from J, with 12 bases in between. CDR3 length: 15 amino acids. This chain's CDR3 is CASSVGQSSYNEQFF. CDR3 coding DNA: TGTGCCAGCAGCGTCGGGCAAAGCTCCTACAATGAGCAGTTCTTC.

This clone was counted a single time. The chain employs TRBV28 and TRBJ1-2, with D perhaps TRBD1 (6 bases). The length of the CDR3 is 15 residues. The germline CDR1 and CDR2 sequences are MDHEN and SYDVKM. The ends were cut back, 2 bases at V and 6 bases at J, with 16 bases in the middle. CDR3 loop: CASSLRGSVIDGYTF. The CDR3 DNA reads TGTGCCAGCAGTTTAAGGGGGTCGGTTATAGATGGCTACACCTTC.

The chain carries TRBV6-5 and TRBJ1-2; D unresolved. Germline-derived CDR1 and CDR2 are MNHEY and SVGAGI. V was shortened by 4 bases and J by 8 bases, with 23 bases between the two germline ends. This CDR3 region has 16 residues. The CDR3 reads CASSFSSTAIARGYTF. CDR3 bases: TGTGCCAGCAGTTTTTCCTCGACTGCCATCGCGAGGGGCTACACCTTC.

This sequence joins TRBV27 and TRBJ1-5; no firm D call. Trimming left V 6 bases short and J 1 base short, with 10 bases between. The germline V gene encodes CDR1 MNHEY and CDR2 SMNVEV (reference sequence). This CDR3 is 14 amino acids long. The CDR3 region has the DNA TGTGCCAGCAGCTACGGCAGGAGCAATCAGCCCCAGCATTTT. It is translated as CASSYGRSNQPQHF.

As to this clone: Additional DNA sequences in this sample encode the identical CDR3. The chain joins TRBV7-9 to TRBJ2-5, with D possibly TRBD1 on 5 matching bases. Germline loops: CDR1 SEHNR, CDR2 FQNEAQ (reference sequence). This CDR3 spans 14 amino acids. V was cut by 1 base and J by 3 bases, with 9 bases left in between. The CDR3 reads CASSLGGSKETQYF. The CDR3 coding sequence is TGTGCCAGCAGCTTAGGGGGCAGTAAAGAGACCCAGTACTTC.

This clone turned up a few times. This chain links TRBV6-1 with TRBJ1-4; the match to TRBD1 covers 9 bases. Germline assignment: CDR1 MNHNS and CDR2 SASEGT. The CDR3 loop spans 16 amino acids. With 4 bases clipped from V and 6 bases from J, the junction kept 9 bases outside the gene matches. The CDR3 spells CASSGMAGTGYEKLFF. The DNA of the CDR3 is TGTGCCAGCAGTGGGATGGCCGGGACAGGGTATGAAAAACTGTTTTTT.

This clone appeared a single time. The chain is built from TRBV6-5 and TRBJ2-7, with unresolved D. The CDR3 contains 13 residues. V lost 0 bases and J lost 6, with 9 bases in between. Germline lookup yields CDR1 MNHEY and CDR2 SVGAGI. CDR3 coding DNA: TGTGCCAGCAGTTACTCGATAGTGAGCGAGCAGTACTTC. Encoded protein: CASSYSIVSEQYF.

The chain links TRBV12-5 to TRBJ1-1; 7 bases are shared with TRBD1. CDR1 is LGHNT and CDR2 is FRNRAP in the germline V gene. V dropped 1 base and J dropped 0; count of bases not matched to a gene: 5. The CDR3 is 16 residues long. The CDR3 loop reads CASGLGGGFMNTEAFF. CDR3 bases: TGTGCTAGTGGTTTGGGAGGGGGCTTTATGAACACTGAAGCTTTCTTT.

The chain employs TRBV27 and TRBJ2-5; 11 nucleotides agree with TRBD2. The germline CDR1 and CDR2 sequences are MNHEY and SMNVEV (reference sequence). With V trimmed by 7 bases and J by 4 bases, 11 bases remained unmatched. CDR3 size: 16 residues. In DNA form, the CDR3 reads TGTGCCAGCATCCCAACGGGGCTAGCGGGAGGAGAGACCCAGTACTTC. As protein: CASIPTGLAGGETQYF.